Ten or more counts support the clone carrying this T cell receptor (beta chain). Its antigen is still unknown. TCRalpha and TCRbeta libraries used 5'RACE with constant-segment primers and UMIs. TCRdb fed the 5' RACE reads into MiXCR, producing one record per CDR3 protein. The sample holds 100,000 to 150,000 distinct CDR3 sequences; about 6% are singletons and the top ten take approximately 2%. V lost 0 bases and J 8 bases, leaving 7 bases between the germline ends. Looked up from germline, CDR1 is MNHNS and CDR2 is SASEGT. The CDR3 length is 12 residues. These data come from a study of T-cell memory formation after mild COVID-19. Across the whole study: TCR clustering was largely donor specific.

Study observations and caveats: Some SARS-CoV-2-responding clones were already detected in memory before infection. The study found balanced CD4/CD8 in clones contracting day 15 to 85 and a CD4+ lean in later expanders.

This clonotype originated in an adult woman who had mild COVID-19 (a few samples of this study predate the infection). Cell type and time point are not known. Sequenced input: PBMCs or a T cell subset sorted from them (not recorded which). The chain has TRBV6-1 and TRBJ1-2; D perhaps matches TRBD1 (5 bases). The CDR3 coding sequence is TGTGCCAGCAGTGAAGCGGGGGGAGGCTACACCTTC. This codes for CASSEAGGGYTF.